The 31 T cell receptor beta chains below come from one sample, sequenced in a study of shared clonotypes between healthy human individuals. The assay was immunoSEQ multiplex PCR, and TCRdb's table has in-frame clones only and misses some. The profile shows under 550,000 clones, about 96% of them singletons. The sample was naive CD4+ T cells sorted from blood. Subset reported: CD45RA+ positively selected. These receptors came from a woman in her twenties or thirties in good health.

This clone appeared a single time. The chain's CDR3 is CASSLSGTTPYNEQFF. CDR3 nucleotides: TGTGCCAGCAGCTTATCGGGAACCACCCCTTACAATGAGCAGTTCTTC. V is TRBV11-3 and J is TRBJ2-1, with D possibly matching TRBD2 (5 bases). Trimming stripped 2 bases from V and 4 bases from J, with 15 bases between. CDR1 and CDR2 (germline): SGHNT, YENEEA. This CDR3 spans 16 amino acids. Based on the CDR3 plus reference TRBV11-3 and TRBJ2-1, the full variable domain is EAGVVQSPRYKIIEKKQPVAFWCNPISGHNTLYWYLQNLGQGPELLIRYENEEAVDDSQLPKDRFSAERLKGVDSTLKIQPAELGDSAVYLCASSLSGTTPYNEQFFGPGTRLTVL.

V gene TRBV7-8 combines with J gene TRBJ2-1, with 8 bases aligning to TRBD2. The J segment lost 6 bases and the V segment lost 5 bases, leaving 6 bases of the junction unmatched. This CDR3 is built from 14 residues. From germline, CDR1 is SGHVS and CDR2 FQNEAQ. The CDR3 DNA reads TGTGCCAGCAGCCAACAACTAGCGGCCAATGAGCAGTTCTTC. Residues: CASSQQLAANEQFF. Supplemented by reference TRBV7-8 and TRBJ2-1, the full variable domain reads GAGVSQSPRYKVAKRGQDVALRCDPISGHVSLFWYQQALGQGPEFLTYFQNEAQLDKSGLPSDRFFAERPEGSVSTLKIQRTQQEDSAVYLCASSQQLAANEQFFGPGTRLTVL.

The rearrangement links TRBV16 to TRBJ2-1; D is unclear. V was trimmed by 3 bases and J by 13 bases, leaving 16 bases between them. The CDR3 extends over 13 amino acids. Per the germline V gene, CDR1 is KGHSY and CDR2 is FQNENV. The CDR3 DNA reads TGTGCCAGCAGCCATTCCGCAAGTCGGCTCCAGTTCTTC. This codes for CASSHSASRLQFF.

In regard to this clone: Since the CDR3 does not end with the conserved phenylalanine or tryptophan, this likely comes from a read error. The limits of the CDR3 on the DNA are not certain, so only TCRdb's listed CDR3 is given. The chain has TRBV30 and TRBJ1-1. From germline, CDR1 is GTSNPN and CDR2 SVGIG (reference sequence). The CDR3 has 9 residues if both end residues are counted. The CDR3 reads CAWSVGSFL.

This clone was found a few times. The chain combines TRBV6-1 with TRBJ2-7; 9 nucleotides align to TRBD1. The length of the CDR3 is 15 residues. J lost 6 bases, V lost 2 bases, and 8 bases had no gene match. Germline loops: CDR1 MNHNS, CDR2 SASEGT. CDR3 amino acids: CASSESTGGEGEQYF. DNA for the CDR3: TGTGCCAGCAGTGAATCCACAGGGGGCGAGGGCGAGCAGTACTTC.

This chain uses TRBV11-2 with TRBJ2-7; D not resolved. V lost 0 bases, J lost 5 bases, and 8 bases lay in between. Germline V lookup: CDR1 SGHAT, CDR2 FQNNGV. The CDR3 loop spans 13 amino acids. This CDR3 reads CASSLDLADEQYF. The CDR3 region has the DNA TGTGCCAGCAGCTTAGATCTTGCGGACGAGCAGTACTTC.

The chain has TRBV27 and TRBJ2-3; D possibly uses TRBD1 or TRBD2 (5 bases each). The CDR3 is made up of 14 amino acids. CDR1 MNHEY and CDR2 SMNVEV come from the germline V gene (reference sequence). With 3 bases removed from V and 0 bases from J, the gap between germline ends came to 7 bases. The CDR3 is CASSFEGSTDTQYF. The DNA of the CDR3 is TGTGCCAGCAGTTTCGAGGGGAGCACAGATACGCAGTATTTT.

This clone was seen once. The chain has TRBV6-6 and TRBJ2-7; tentative D call: TRBD2 (7 bases). Germline CDR1 and CDR2: MNHNY and SVGAGI (reference sequence). V shed 5 bases and J shed 2 bases, with 16 bases lying between them. CDR3 size: 15 residues. The CDR3, as DNA: TGTGCCAGCAGTCCCGGGGGGCCGGAGGCCTACGAGCAGTACTTC. Translating gives CASSPGGPEAYEQYF.

J is TRBJ1-4 and V is TRBV4-1, with 9 positions matching TRBD1. Germline V gives CDR1 MGHRA, CDR2 YSYEKL. The CDR3 is 17 residues long. Germline trimming cut 4 bases from V and 2 bases from J; bases unmatched to any gene: 8. This CDR3 reads CASSPRDRDSTNEKLFF. CDR3 coding DNA: TGCGCCAGCAGCCCCCGGGACAGGGATAGCACTAATGAAAAACTGTTTTTT.

CDR3 sequence reads: CASKGEVATNEKLFF. The CDR3 DNA follows: TGTGCCAGCAAGGGGGAAGTTGCAACTAATGAAAAACTGTTTTTT. The chain links TRBV6-5 to TRBJ1-4; TRBD1 might be the D (6 bases). Between the trimmed V and J ends, which lost 7 bases and 0 bases, there was a span of 12 bases. This CDR3 has 15 residues. CDR1 MNHEY and CDR2 SVGAGI come from the germline V gene.

The gene calls are TRBV19 and TRBJ1-2; a possible D gene is TRBD1 (6 bases). V lost 7 bases to trimming and J lost 1 base, with 16 bases between them. The CDR3 consists of 15 residues. Germline V lookup: CDR1 LNHDA, CDR2 SQIVND (reference sequence). For the CDR3, the DNA is TGTGCCAGTAAGGGGGAAGCAGGCGATAACTATGGCTACACCTTC. Translating gives CASKGEAGDNYGYTF.

The chain carries TRBV5-4 and TRBJ2-7, with 9 bases matching TRBD2. The CDR3 extends over 15 amino acids. Germline-derived CDR1 and CDR2 are SGHNT and YYREEE (reference sequence). With V trimmed by 4 bases and J by 0 bases, 5 bases remained unmatched. The chain's CDR3 is CASSRSSGNSYEQYF. The CDR3 DNA sequence: TGTGCCAGCAGCCGTTCTAGCGGGAACTCCTACGAGCAGTACTTC.

This chain uses TRBV20-1 with TRBJ2-7, with D hard to call. Trimming cost V 6 bases and J 2 bases, with 8 bases left between them. Germline V gene lookup returns CDR1 DFQATT and CDR2 SNEGSKA (reference sequence). The length of the CDR3 is 11 residues. This CDR3 reads CSAEGTYEQYF. CDR3 in DNA: TGCAGTGCGGAAGGTACCTACGAGCAGTACTTC.

V gene TRBV2 combines with J gene TRBJ1-3; D may be TRBD1 (5 bases). This CDR3 region has 14 residues. The V gene lost 2 bases and the J gene lost 7 bases, with 12 bases spanning the gap. Germline V gene lookup returns CDR1 SNHLY and CDR2 FYNNEI. The CDR3 spells CASSENGQGNTIYF. In DNA form, the CDR3 reads TGTGCCAGCAGTGAAAATGGGCAGGGTAACACCATATATTTT.

The genes are TRBV29-1 and TRBJ1-1; 12 positions agree with TRBD1. J was trimmed by 4 bases and V by 6 bases; bases with no gene match: 9. Germline CDR1 is SQVTM and CDR2 is ANQGSEA. The length of the CDR3 is 15 residues. The CDR3 spells CSVGGTGGVVTEAFF. CDR3 coding DNA: TGCAGCGTCGGAGGGACAGGGGGCGTTGTCACTGAAGCTTTCTTT. Together with reference TRBV29-1 and TRBJ1-1, the CDR3 gives the full variable domain: SAVISQKPSRDICQRGTSLTIQCQVDSQVTMMFWYRQQPGQSLTLIATANQGSEATYESGFVIDKFPISRPNLTFSTLTVSNMSPEDSSIYLCSVGGTGGVVTEAFFGQGTRLTVV.

The chain links TRBV5-1 to TRBJ2-7; D is unclear. Trimming cost V 0 bases and J 1 base, with 11 bases left between them. The germline V gene has CDR1 SGHRS and CDR2 YFSETQ. The CDR3 is 15 residues long. CDR3 protein: CASSLEAAESYEQYF. In DNA form, the CDR3 reads TGCGCCAGCAGCTTGGAGGCCGCTGAATCCTACGAGCAGTACTTC.

This clone was found once. At one boundary the junction diverges from the germline segment, which might be a read error. The V call is TRBV5-4, the J call TRBJ1-3, with TRBD1 matching over 8 bases. The germline V gene has CDR1 SGHNT and CDR2 YYREEE (reference sequence). The CDR3 runs 13 residues. As DNA, the CDR3 is TGTGCCAGCAGCTTGGGACAGGGGATGGGGCTCATTTTT. It specifies CASSLGQGMGLIF.

The chain employs TRBV7-2 and TRBJ1-3, with unresolved D. Between the trimmed V and J ends, which lost 3 bases and 0 bases, there was a span of 15 bases. The CDR3 has 17 residues. Germline CDR1 and CDR2: SGHTA and FQGNSA. The DNA for the CDR3 is TGTGCCAGCAGCTTCAGTCCTGAGCCGCTCTCTGGAAACACCATATATTTT. Encoded protein: CASSFSPEPLSGNTIYF.

This rearrangement joins TRBV5-1 to TRBJ1-1; 11 nucleotides agree with TRBD1. Germline assignment: CDR1 SGHRS and CDR2 YFSETQ. V dropped 4 bases and J dropped 4; count of bases not matched to a gene: 12. This CDR3 has 17 amino acids. This CDR3 is CASSPPGTGGTGTEAFF. Here the CDR3 DNA reads TGCGCCAGCAGCCCGCCCGGGACAGGGGGTACCGGCACTGAAGCTTTCTTT. The full variable domain, in which reference TRBV5-1 and TRBJ1-1 provide the parts outside the CDR3, is KAGVTQTPRYLIKTRGQQVTLSCSPISGHRSVSWYQQTPGQGLQFLFEYFSETQRNKGNFPGRFSGRQFSNSRSEMNVSTLELGDSALYLCASSPPGTGGTGTEAFFGQGTRLTVV.

The rearrangement joins TRBV11-2 to TRBJ2-5; D is perhaps TRBD1 (6 bases). Germline CDR1 and CDR2: SGHAT and FQNNGV. The CDR3 contains 14 residues. V was clipped by 5 bases and J by 9 bases, with 19 bases between them. The DNA of the CDR3 is TGTGCCAGCAGCGCAGGGGTTAACGGAGTGTCCCAGTACTTC. Translated: CASSAGVNGVSQYF.

As for this clone: One end of the junction is discordant with germline, which a read error may explain. The chain combines TRBV30 with TRBJ1-3; no firm D call. The CDR3 has 12 residues. Germline CDR1 reads GTSNPN; CDR2 reads SVGIG (reference sequence). In DNA, the CDR3 is TGTGCGCGGGAGGGCTCTGGAAGCACCATATATTTT. Protein: CAREGSGSTIYF.

Note on this clone: One junction end does not reproduce the germline sequence, and a read error may be involved. The chain couples TRBV4-2 to TRBJ2-2, with D tentatively TRBD2 (6 bases). This CDR3 contains 17 residues. The germline V gene encodes CDR1 LGHNA and CDR2 YNFKEQ. CDR3 DNA sequence: TGTGCCAGCAGCCAAGAATTGGCAGGGCCGAACACCGGGGGGCTGTTTTTT. It translates to CASSQELAGPNTGGLFF.

The V call is TRBV19, the J call TRBJ1-4; D is unclear. There are 12 residues in the CDR3. Germline assignment: CDR1 LNHDA and CDR2 SQIVND (reference sequence). Trimming pared 6 bases from V and 13 bases from J, leaving 15 bases between. The CDR3 bases are TGTGCCAGTAGCTGGGTGGTGGGCGGACTGTTTTTT. Translating it yields CASSWVVGGLFF.

This clone was picked up one time. V is TRBV6-1 and J is TRBJ1-2; tentatively, D is TRBD1 (5 bases). The germline V gene encodes CDR1 MNHNS and CDR2 SASEGT. The CDR3 length is 13 residues. V was shortened by 1 base and J by 8 bases, with 11 bases between the two germline ends. CDR3 sequence (DNA): TGTGCCAGCAGTGAAGGGGGGGGTTACGGCTACACCTTC. Translating gives CASSEGGGYGYTF.

This chain joins TRBV28 and TRBJ2-7, with a tentative D call TRBD1 (6 bases). Germline CDR1 and CDR2: MDHEN and SYDVKM. CDR3 length: 17 residues. With 1 base removed from V and 2 bases from J, the gap between germline ends came to 18 bases. The chain's CDR3 is CASSLFLGHSQTYEQYF. The CDR3 DNA reads as TGTGCCAGCAGTTTATTTTTGGGACACTCGCAGACCTACGAGCAGTACTTC.

This chain uses TRBV19 with TRBJ1-2; TRBD1 matches 11 bases. Germline trimming cut 4 bases from V and 8 bases from J; bases unmatched to any gene: 6. The length of the CDR3 is 14 residues. Looked up from germline, CDR1 is LNHDA and CDR2 is SQIVND (reference sequence). The CDR3 region is CASSTSRTGGGYTF. Written as DNA, the CDR3 is TGTGCCAGTAGTACCTCACGGACAGGGGGCGGCTACACCTTC.

The rearrangement links TRBV5-5 to TRBJ2-7, with a possible D match to TRBD1 (6 bases). CDR1 and CDR2 (germline): SGHKS, YYEKEE (reference sequence). The CDR3 spans 15 residues. Between the trimmed V and J ends, which lost 1 base and 7 bases, there was a span of 18 bases. CDR3 coding DNA: TGTGCCAGCAGCTTGACCGGGACAACTAAATTTGAGCAGTACTTC. It specifies CASSLTGTTKFEQYF.

The rearrangement uses TRBV19 and TRBJ2-1; the match to TRBD2 covers 14 bases. Germline V lookup: CDR1 LNHDA, CDR2 SQIVND (reference sequence). The V and J ends lost 9 bases and 0 bases, in that order; junction bases with no gene match: 1. The CDR3 is made up of 15 amino acids. The CDR3 here is CASGTSGSSYNEQFF. The CDR3 DNA reads TGTGCCAGCGGGACTAGCGGGAGCTCCTACAATGAGCAGTTCTTC. The complete variable domain, with remaining parts taken from reference TRBV19 and TRBJ2-1, reads DGGITQSPKYLFRKEGQNVTLSCEQNLNHDAMYWYRQDPGQGLRLIYYSQIVNDFQKGDIAEGYSVSREKKESFPLTVTSAQKNPTAFYLCASGTSGSSYNEQFFGPGTRLTVL.

The chain is built from TRBV7-9 and TRBJ2-7; 9 bases agree with TRBD1. The CDR3 extends over 15 amino acids. The germline gives CDR1 SEHNR, CDR2 FQNEAQ (reference sequence). V was pared by 5 bases and J by 6 bases, with 11 bases of the junction left unmatched. CDR3 in amino acids: CASSIRDRDFGEQYF. The CDR3 DNA follows: TGTGCCAGCAGCATCCGGGACAGGGACTTTGGCGAGCAGTACTTC.

For this clone: At the DNA level, this CDR3 is encoded by other sequences in the same sample as well. V usage is TRBV6-5 and J usage is TRBJ2-7; 7 nucleotides agree with TRBD1. Germline V gene sequence: CDR1 MNHEY, CDR2 SVGAGI. The V gene end was trimmed by 5 bases and the J gene end by 1 base; junction bases not matched to a gene: 5. The CDR3 totals 14 residues. DNA of the CDR3: TGTGCCAGCAGTCCTCGACAGGGATCCTACGAGCAGTACTTC. Translated: CASSPRQGSYEQYF.

The chain is built from TRBV30 and TRBJ1-4, with D hard to call. V dropped 1 base and J dropped 8 bases, with 8 bases sitting between them. The CDR3 totals 12 residues. Germline-derived CDR1 and CDR2 are GTSNPN and SVGIG (reference sequence). Here the CDR3 reads CAWSERGEKLFF. The CDR3 bases are TGTGCCTGGAGTGAGCGAGGAGAAAAACTGTTTTTT.